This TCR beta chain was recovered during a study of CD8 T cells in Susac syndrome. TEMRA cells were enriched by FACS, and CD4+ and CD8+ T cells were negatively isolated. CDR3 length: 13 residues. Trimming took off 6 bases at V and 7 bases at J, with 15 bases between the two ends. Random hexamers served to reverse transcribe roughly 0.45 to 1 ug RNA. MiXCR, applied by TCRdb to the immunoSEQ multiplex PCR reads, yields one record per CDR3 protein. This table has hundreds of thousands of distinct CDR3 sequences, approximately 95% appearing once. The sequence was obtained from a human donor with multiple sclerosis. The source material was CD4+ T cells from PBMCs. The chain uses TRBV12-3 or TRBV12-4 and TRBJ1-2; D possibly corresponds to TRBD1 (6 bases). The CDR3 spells CASSPGGAFGYTF. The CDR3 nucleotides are TGTGCCAGCAGCCCCGGGGGCGCGTTTGGCTACACCTTC.